One sample yielded the 26 T cell receptor beta chains listed below, sequenced in a study of shared clonotypes between healthy human individuals (dated by TCRdb to 2020 to 2022). CD8 naive samples consisted of CD45RO-negative cells that were positively selected for CCR7, yielding a CD45RA+CCR7+ population without TemRA cells. Library generation was performed with the immunoSEQ multiplex PCR assay. Not all clones reach the TCRdb copy of this immuneACCESS table, which keeps in-frame sequences only. Checked studies attribute under half of the gap to unresolved V genes and leave the rest unexplained. For this sample the table gives 800,000 or so clones, of which roughly 96% were detected only once. Of the sample, less than 0.25% falls within the top ten clones. Sequences were obtained from naive CD8+ T cells sorted from blood. The cell subset or site label, as the study defines it: CD45RA+CCR7+. The receptor source for this set is a man aged 25-45 years in good health.

This chain connects TRBV27 to TRBJ1-1; 8 bases agree with TRBD1. Germline CDR1 is MNHEY and CDR2 is SMNVEV (reference sequence). Trimming took 5 bases from V and 1 from J; bases not matched to a gene: 6. CDR3 length: 15 amino acids. The CDR3 here is CASSEGTGGNTEAFF. The DNA for the CDR3 is TGTGCCAGCAGTGAAGGGACAGGAGGGAACACTGAAGCTTTCTTT.

The chain uses TRBV29-1 and TRBJ2-7; D possibly corresponds to TRBD1 (5 bases). V lost 5 bases, J lost 3 bases, and 14 bases lay in between. Germline V gene lookup returns CDR1 SQVTM and CDR2 ANQGSEA. The CDR3 runs to 13 residues. The chain's CDR3 is CSVLDMPGYEQYF. The CDR3 nucleotides are TGCAGCGTTTTGGACATGCCGGGCTACGAGCAGTACTTC.

V and J are TRBV28 and TRBJ2-7; 8 bases match TRBD2. The V gene end was trimmed by 5 bases and the J gene end by 4 bases; junction bases not matched to a gene: 22. The CDR3 is made up of 19 amino acids. Per germline, CDR1 MDHEN and CDR2 SYDVKM. Here the CDR3 reads CASSHRWTSPRPGPYEQYF. DNA for the CDR3: TGTGCCAGCAGTCACCGCTGGACTAGCCCTCGTCCGGGACCTTACGAGCAGTACTTC.

With respect to this clone: Other DNA sequences in this specimen translate into the identical CDR3. The genes are TRBV28 and TRBJ2-7, with TRBD2 identical over 10 bases. V lost 6 bases to trimming and J lost 2 bases; unmatched junction nucleotides: 4. CDR1 and CDR2 (germline): MDHEN, SYDVKM. This CDR3 has 14 amino acids. CDR3 nucleotide sequence: TGTGCCAGCAGCCGGACTAGCGGAACCTACGAGCAGTACTTC. It codes for CASSRTSGTYEQYF.

V and J are TRBV7-2 and TRBJ2-5; D possibly uses TRBD1 or TRBD2 (5 bases each). V gave up 5 bases and J gave up 10 bases, with 11 bases separating them. Germline assignment: CDR1 SGHTA and CDR2 FQGNSA. The CDR3 is 11 amino acids. The CDR3 region has the DNA TGTGCCAGCAGCCCGCTGGGGGACCAGTACTTC. Protein: CASSPLGDQYF.

Written as DNA, the CDR3 is TGTGCCAGCAGCCCCCGGGAAGCCCGGACCGAGAGCTACGAGCAGTACTTC. Translating gives CASSPREARTESYEQYF. The V gene is TRBV7-9, the J gene TRBJ2-7; the D gene is possibly TRBD2 (5 bases). The germline gives CDR1 SEHNR, CDR2 FQNEAQ (reference sequence). Deletions cut 5 bases from V and 3 bases from J, with 23 bases between. This CDR3 is 17 amino acids long.

The gene calls are TRBV29-1 and TRBJ2-2; the D is unclear. With 4 bases removed from V and 0 bases from J, the gap between germline ends came to 9 bases. Per germline, CDR1 SQVTM and CDR2 ANQGSEA. The CDR3 loop spans 14 amino acids. The CDR3 protein is CSVADTANTGELFF. CDR3 nucleotide sequence: TGCAGCGTTGCCGACACCGCGAACACCGGGGAGCTGTTTTTT.

Details on this clone: Other DNA sequences in this sample translate to the same CDR3. This sequence joins TRBV9 and TRBJ2-7; D is unresolved. Germline values: CDR1 SGDLS, CDR2 YYNGEE. The CDR3 spans 14 residues. V dropped 0 bases and J dropped 2 bases, with 9 bases sitting between them. CDR3 in amino acids: CASSVGGSPYEQYF. The CDR3, as DNA: TGTGCCAGCAGCGTAGGTGGATCCCCCTACGAGCAGTACTTC.

CDR3 amino acids: CASSRKGMNTEAFF. The CDR3 DNA reads TGTGCCAGCAGCCGAAAGGGGATGAACACTGAAGCTTTCTTT. The chain uses TRBV11-2 and TRBJ1-1; D possibly corresponds to TRBD1 (5 bases). Between the trimmed V and J ends, which lost 5 bases and 0 bases, there was a span of 10 bases. CDR3 length: 14 residues. Germline CDR1 is SGHAT and CDR2 is FQNNGV.

This clone appeared a few times. The rearrangement links TRBV7-6 to TRBJ2-7; D gene uncertain. Germline CDR1 and CDR2: SGHVS and FNYEAQ. V was shortened by 4 bases and J by 1 base, with 5 bases between the two germline ends. There are 12 residues in the CDR3. The CDR3 nucleotides read TGTGCCAGCAGCTCCTCTTCCTACGAGCAGTACTTC. Translation: CASSSSSYEQYF.

V and J are TRBV5-5 and TRBJ2-1; no definite D call. Trimming took 0 bases from V and 9 from J, leaving 13 bases between them. The CDR3 consists of 14 residues. CDR1 is SGHKS and CDR2 is YYEKEE in the germline V gene (reference sequence). In DNA form, the CDR3 reads TGTGCCAGCAGCTTGGGCCTAGTTTTCGGTGAGCAGTTCTTC. Translating gives CASSLGLVFGEQFF.

This chain connects TRBV7-6 to TRBJ2-3; a possible D gene is TRBD2 (6 bases). Germline lookup yields CDR1 SGHVS and CDR2 FNYEAQ. With 2 bases removed from V and 1 base from J, the gap between germline ends came to 10 bases. The CDR3 covers 15 residues. In nucleotides, the CDR3 is TGTGCCAGCAGCTTACGGCGGGATCGCACAGATACGCAGTATTTT. Translation gives CASSLRRDRTDTQYF.

The V call is TRBV11-2, the J call TRBJ2-7, with TRBD2 as a possible D gene (6 bases). The CDR3 covers 15 residues. The germline V gene has CDR1 SGHAT and CDR2 FQNNGV. Trimming took off 2 bases at V and 1 base at J, with 12 bases between the two ends. Here the CDR3 DNA reads TGTGCCAGCAGCTTAAGCCGGGACTCTTCCTACGAGCAGTACTTC. Its translation is CASSLSRDSSYEQYF.

The V and J genes are TRBV7-9 and TRBJ2-3, with a weak D call TRBD2 (6 bases). The germline V and J ends were trimmed by 6 bases and 3 bases, with 16 bases remaining between them. The germline gives CDR1 SEHNR, CDR2 FQNEAQ (reference sequence). This CDR3 spans 15 amino acids. The CDR3 region has the DNA TGTGCCAGCAGATCTGGGACTGGGGCGACAGATACGCAGTATTTT. Translation gives CASRSGTGATDTQYF. The whole variable domain, remainder taken from reference TRBV7-9 and TRBJ2-3, is DTGVSQNPRHKITKRGQNVTFRCDPISEHNRLYWYRQTLGQGPEFLTYFQNEAQLEKSRLLSDRFSAERPKGSFSTLEIQRTEQGDSAMYLCASRSGTGATDTQYFGPGTRLTVL.

J is TRBJ2-7 and V is TRBV5-1; D gene uncertain. CDR3 size: 13 residues. From germline, CDR1 is SGHRS and CDR2 YFSETQ. V dropped 2 bases and J dropped 0 bases, with 6 bases sitting between them. In DNA, the CDR3 is TGCGCCAGCAGCTTTAGTATCTCCTACGAGCAGTACTTC. Translation: CASSFSISYEQYF.

The rearrangement joins TRBV27 to TRBJ1-1; 10 bases are shared with TRBD1. This CDR3 has 15 amino acids. Germline V lookup: CDR1 MNHEY, CDR2 SMNVEV (reference sequence). The V and J ends lost 8 bases and 2 bases, in that order; junction bases with no gene match: 8. CDR3 sequence reads: CASGDRGFLNTEAFF. Written as DNA, the CDR3 is TGTGCCAGCGGGGACAGGGGCTTTCTTAACACTGAAGCTTTCTTT.

For the CDR3, the DNA is TGTGCCAGCAGCAAAACGAGGTGGCTAGCGGGAGTTCTCTACGAGCAGTACTTC. Translating gives CASSKTRWLAGVLYEQYF. This chain uses TRBV21-1 with TRBJ2-7; TRBD2 reflects the table's D call only, with no check against the DNA. TRBV21-1 is marked as a pseudogene. This CDR3 has 18 amino acids.

The V gene is TRBV6-1, the J gene TRBJ1-1; 7 nucleotides agree with TRBD1. V gave up 6 bases and J gave up 0 bases; unmatched junction bases: 7. CDR1 and CDR2 (germline): MNHNS, SASEGT. CDR3 length equals 15 residues. The CDR3 spells CASRGTALMNTEAFF. The CDR3, as DNA: TGTGCCAGCAGGGGGACAGCTCTCATGAACACTGAAGCTTTCTTT.

V usage is TRBV1 and J usage is TRBJ2-3; TRBD1 reflects the table's D call only, with no check against the DNA. TRBV1 is labeled a pseudogene. The CDR3 covers 21 residues. This chain's CDR3 is CTSSQGFSDTSLLASTDTQYF. Written as DNA, the CDR3 is TGCACCAGCAGCCAAGGGTTTTCGGACACATCGCTCTTAGCTAGCACAGATACGCAGTATTTT.

V gene TRBV30 combines with J gene TRBJ2-7; 13 positions agree with TRBD2. V trimming: 3 bases; J trimming: 2 bases; junction bases outside the gene matches: 10. CDR3 size: 17 residues. CDR1 is GTSNPN, CDR2 SVGIG, per germline (reference sequence). The CDR3 loop reads CAWRVLAGGPTPYEQYF. DNA for the CDR3: TGTGCCTGGAGAGTACTAGCGGGAGGGCCTACCCCCTACGAGCAGTACTTC.

V and J are TRBV28 and TRBJ2-7, with D perhaps being TRBD1 or TRBD2 (5 bases each). The CDR3 totals 16 residues. V was cut by 5 bases and J by 9 bases, with 26 bases left in between. Per the germline V gene, CDR1 is MDHEN and CDR2 is SYDVKM. The CDR3 loop is CASSIPHGTPGSWQYF. CDR3 in DNA: TGTGCCAGCAGTATACCCCACGGGACCCCCGGTTCGTGGCAGTACTTC.

The genes are TRBV29-1 and TRBJ2-7; D is possibly TRBD2 (6 bases). The length of the CDR3 is 16 residues. Germline V gives CDR1 SQVTM, CDR2 ANQGSEA. Trimming removed 5 bases from V and 6 bases from J, with 26 bases in between. CDR3 loop: CSVFGTLRDWRFEQYF. The CDR3 DNA sequence: TGCAGCGTTTTCGGAACTCTCCGGGACTGGAGATTCGAGCAGTACTTC.

This chain joins TRBV6-5 and TRBJ1-2; 7 bases match TRBD1. CDR1 is MNHEY, CDR2 SVGAGI, per germline. The V and J ends lost 6 bases and 6 bases, in that order; junction bases with no gene match: 10. The CDR3 is 14 residues long. CDR3 sequence: CASRSGTEINGYTF. DNA of the CDR3: TGTGCCAGCAGGTCCGGGACAGAGATAAATGGCTACACCTTC.

Concerning this clone itself: This CDR3 is also generated by other DNA sequences in the sample. V gene TRBV7-9 combines with J gene TRBJ1-1, with D perhaps matching TRBD1 (5 bases). In germline, CDR1 is SEHNR, CDR2 FQNEAQ (reference sequence). V lost 5 bases and J lost 6, with 7 bases in between. This CDR3 region has 11 residues. This CDR3 is CASSQGPEAFF. The CDR3 DNA sequence: TGTGCCAGCAGCCAGGGCCCTGAAGCTTTCTTT.

V usage is TRBV27 and J usage is TRBJ2-3; D call uncertain. The length of the CDR3 is 14 residues. The germline CDR1 and CDR2 sequences are MNHEY and SMNVEV (reference sequence). The V gene lost 3 bases and the J gene lost 5 bases, with 12 bases spanning the gap. The CDR3 nucleotides are TGTGCCAGCAGTTTGTTGCCCCTCGAAGATACGCAGTATTTT. Protein: CASSLLPLEDTQYF.

This sequence joins TRBV27 and TRBJ2-2; D is undetermined. Per the germline V gene, CDR1 is MNHEY and CDR2 is SMNVEV (reference sequence). Trimming shortened V by 0 bases and J by 2 bases, and 10 bases separated the two germline ends. CDR3 length: 16 amino acids. CDR3 protein: CASSLSPSSNTGELFF. DNA for the CDR3: TGTGCCAGCAGTTTATCTCCGTCCAGCAACACCGGGGAGCTGTTTTTT.